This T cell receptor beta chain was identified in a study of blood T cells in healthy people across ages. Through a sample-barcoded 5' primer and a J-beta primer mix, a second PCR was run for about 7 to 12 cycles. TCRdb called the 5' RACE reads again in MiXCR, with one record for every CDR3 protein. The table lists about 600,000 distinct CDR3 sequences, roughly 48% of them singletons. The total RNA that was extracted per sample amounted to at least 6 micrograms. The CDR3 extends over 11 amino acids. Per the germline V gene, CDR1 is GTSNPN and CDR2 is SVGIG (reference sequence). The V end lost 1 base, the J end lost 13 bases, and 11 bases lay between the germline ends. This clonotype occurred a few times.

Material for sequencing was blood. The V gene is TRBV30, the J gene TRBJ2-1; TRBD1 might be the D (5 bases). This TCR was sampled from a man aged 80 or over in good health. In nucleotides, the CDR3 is TGTGCCTGGAGTGCGGACATGCCCCAGTTCTTC. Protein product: CAWSADMPQFF.